Reported below is one TCR beta chain. Its antigen remains unknown. From germline, CDR1 is SGHRS and CDR2 YFSETQ. V dropped 0 bases and J dropped 7; count of bases not matched to a gene: 4. The CDR3 has 15 residues. The data originate from a study of vaccination effects on CD4 cells after COVID-19. Study-wide findings and caveats: Missing from the study were early post-infection timepoints, and its convalescent patients were few. Pronounced clonal contraction occurred in clones induced by infection and by vaccine late after vaccination.

Expansion with viral peptide pools was applied to antigen-specific CD4+ T cells by the ViraFEST assay prior to sequencing. CD4+ T cells were isolated after less than 13 days of culture. Negative nucleocapsid antibody tests before and after vaccination confirmed no previous SARS-CoV-2 infection. Some 2 million PBMC per well received about 9.8 IU/ml IL-2 and approximately 9.2 ug/ml peptides in culture. On day 3 and again on day 7, half the medium was replaced with IL-2 medium. Clones were sequenced by immunoSEQ multiplex PCR, and TCRdb holds only the in-frame ones, with some missing. The data contain around 71,000 clones, approximately 70% of them singletons.

The genes are TRBV5-1 and TRBJ1-5, with TRBD1 matching over 10 bases. This clonotype was obtained from a human donor who received a COVID-19 vaccine. The source was CD4+ T cells from PBMCs cultured with HCoV-OC43 spike peptides, collected before COVID-19 vaccination. Subset reported: HCoV-OC43 spike overlapping peptide pool stimulation. CDR3 sequence: CASSLGTGGEQPQHF. Written as DNA, the CDR3 is TGCGCCAGCAGCTTGGGGACAGGGGGTGAGCAGCCCCAGCATTTT.